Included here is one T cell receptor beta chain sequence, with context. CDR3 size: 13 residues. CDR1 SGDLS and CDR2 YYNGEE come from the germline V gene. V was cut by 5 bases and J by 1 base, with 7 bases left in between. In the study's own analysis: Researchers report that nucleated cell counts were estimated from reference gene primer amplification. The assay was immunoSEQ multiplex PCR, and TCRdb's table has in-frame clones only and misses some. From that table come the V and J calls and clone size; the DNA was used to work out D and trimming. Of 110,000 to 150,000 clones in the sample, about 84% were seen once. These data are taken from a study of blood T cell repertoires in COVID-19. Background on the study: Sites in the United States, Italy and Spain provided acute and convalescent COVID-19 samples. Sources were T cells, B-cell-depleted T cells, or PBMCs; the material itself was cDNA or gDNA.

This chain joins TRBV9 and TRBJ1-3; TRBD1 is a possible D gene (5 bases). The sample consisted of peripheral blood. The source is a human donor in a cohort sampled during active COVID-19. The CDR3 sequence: CASRGPSGNTIYF. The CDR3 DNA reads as TGTGCCAGCAGGGGGCCATCTGGAAACACCATATATTTT.